Included here is one TCR beta chain sequence, with context. This CDR3 is built from 16 residues. V lost 5 bases to trimming and J lost 0 bases; unmatched junction nucleotides: 10. Germline CDR1 reads SGHRS; CDR2 reads YFSETQ. This sample was included in a study of blood T cell repertoires in COVID-19. This table comes from immunoSEQ multiplex PCR, and its TCRdb copy is limited to in-frame clones, with some not included. The sample includes some 100,000 clones, around 90% of them seen just once. This chain links TRBV5-1 with TRBJ2-7, with 8 positions matching TRBD2. Sequenced material: peripheral blood. The source of this sequence is a woman in her 70s with acute or convalescent COVID-19. Written as DNA, the CDR3 is TGCGCCAGCAGTCGCTGGGAACTAGCGGCCTCCTACGAGCAGTACTTC. As protein: CASSRWELAASYEQYF. The complete variable domain, with remaining parts taken from reference TRBV5-1 and TRBJ2-7, reads KAGVTQTPRYLIKTRGQQVTLSCSPISGHRSVSWYQQTPGQGLQFLFEYFSETQRNKGNFPGRFSGRQFSNSRSEMNVSTLELGDSALYLCASSRWELAASYEQYFGPGTRLTVT.